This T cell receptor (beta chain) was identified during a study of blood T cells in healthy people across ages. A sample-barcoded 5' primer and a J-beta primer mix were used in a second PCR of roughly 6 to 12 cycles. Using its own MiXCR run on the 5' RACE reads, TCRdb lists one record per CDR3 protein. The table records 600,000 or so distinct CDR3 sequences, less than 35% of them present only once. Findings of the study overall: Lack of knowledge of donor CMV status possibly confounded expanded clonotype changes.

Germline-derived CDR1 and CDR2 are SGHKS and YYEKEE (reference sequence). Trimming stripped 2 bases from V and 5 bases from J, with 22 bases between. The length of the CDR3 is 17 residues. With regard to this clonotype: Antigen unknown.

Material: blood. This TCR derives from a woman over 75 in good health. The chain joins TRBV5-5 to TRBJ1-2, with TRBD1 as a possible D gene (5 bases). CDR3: CASSFAGQAQGPYGYTF. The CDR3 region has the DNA TGTGCCAGCAGCTTTGCGGGGCAGGCGCAGGGACCTTATGGCTACACCTTC. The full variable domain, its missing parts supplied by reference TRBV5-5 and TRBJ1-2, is DAGVTQSPTHLIKTRGQQVTLRCSPISGHKSVSWYQQVLGQGPQFIFQYYEKEERGRGNFPDRFSARQFPNYSSELNVNALLLGDSALYLCASSFAGQAQGPYGYTFGSGTRLTVV.